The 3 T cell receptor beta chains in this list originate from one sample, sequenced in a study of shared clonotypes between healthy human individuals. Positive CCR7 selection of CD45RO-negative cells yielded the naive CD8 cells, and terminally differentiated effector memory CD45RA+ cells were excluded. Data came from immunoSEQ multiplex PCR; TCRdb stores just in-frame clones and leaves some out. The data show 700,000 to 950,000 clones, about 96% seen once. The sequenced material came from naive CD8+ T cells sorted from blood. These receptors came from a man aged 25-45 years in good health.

CDR3 loop: CASSATGNLINEQFF. Here the CDR3 DNA reads TGTGCCAGCAGTGCCACCGGCAACCTTATCAATGAGCAGTTCTTC. The chain is built from TRBV2 and TRBJ2-1; no clear D gene. The germline V gene encodes CDR1 SNHLY and CDR2 FYNNEI. V lost 4 bases and J 6 bases, leaving 16 bases between the germline ends. This CDR3 comprises 15 residues.

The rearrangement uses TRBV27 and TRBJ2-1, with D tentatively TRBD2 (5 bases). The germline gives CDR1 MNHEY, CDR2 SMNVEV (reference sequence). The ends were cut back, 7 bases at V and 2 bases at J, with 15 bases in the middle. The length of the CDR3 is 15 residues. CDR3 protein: CASIQLGSAYNEQFF. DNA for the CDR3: TGTGCCAGCATACAACTAGGATCCGCCTACAATGAGCAGTTCTTC.

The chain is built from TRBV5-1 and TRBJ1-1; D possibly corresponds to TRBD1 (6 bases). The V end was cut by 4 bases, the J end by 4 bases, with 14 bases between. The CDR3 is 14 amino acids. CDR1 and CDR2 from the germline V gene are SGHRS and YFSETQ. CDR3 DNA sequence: TGCGCCAGCAGCGAAAATACAGGGCGCACTGAAGCTTTCTTT. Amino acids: CASSENTGRTEAFF.